The rows below give T cell receptor beta chains drawn from one sample of a study of T cell responses to AZD1222 COVID-19 vaccine. Measured with immunoSEQ multiplex PCR; TCRdb has only the in-frame clones, and not every one. Altogether roughly 90,000 clones are present, just over 85% being singletons, with the ten largest covering roughly 6.3%. The starting material was peripheral blood, obtained on day 0 of AZD1222 vaccination. The source of these receptors is an adult in good health. CDR3s include the opening cysteine and the closing phenylalanine or tryptophan. Fields, in order: V gene, CDR3 length, CDR3 protein.

TRBV2 | 15 | CANHFQGQREYGYTF
TRBV6-6 | 17 | CASSPALDEGYDRQQYF
TRBV5-1 | 14 | CASSADRGDYGYTF
TRBV5-4 | 18 | CASSLSWDRGRTNTEAFF
TRBV12-5 | 14 | CASGLFIKNTEAFF
TRBV2 | 15 | CASSGTGRSNQPQHF
TRBV24-1 | 14 | CATSDSLAAETQYF
TRBV5-1 | 15 | CASSLVGTAGNTIYF
TRBV3-1/TRBV3-2 | 17 | CASSQEEQGANTGELFF
TRBV6-5 | 13 | CASSWTAGETQYF
TRBV6-2/TRBV6-3 | 17 | CASSYTRGGAFVNEQFF
TRBV5-6 | 15 | CASSRGGGPYNEQFF
TRBV19 | 14 | CATEDSGVYYGYTF
TRBV5-5 | 15 | CASSLVGTTPDTQYF
TRBV21-1 | 12 | CASSKEGTEAFF
TRBV7-2 | 11 | CASSNSRTAFF
TRBV6-5 | 12 | CASSSDGETQYF
TRBV7-7 | 14 | CARLWDSFNTEAFF
TRBV2 | 15 | CASTQDITYNSPLHF
TRBV5-1 | 16 | CASDEDGSLNTGELFF
TRBV7-9 | 13 | CASSLGTFYEQYF
TRBV6-2/TRBV6-3 | 15 | CASSYPQTARDEQYF
TRBV6-5 | 14 | CASRRQGSNYGYTF
TRBV7-2 | 14 | CASSLAYMNTEAFF
TRBV6-1 | 17 | CASSEGRRFVSTDTQYF